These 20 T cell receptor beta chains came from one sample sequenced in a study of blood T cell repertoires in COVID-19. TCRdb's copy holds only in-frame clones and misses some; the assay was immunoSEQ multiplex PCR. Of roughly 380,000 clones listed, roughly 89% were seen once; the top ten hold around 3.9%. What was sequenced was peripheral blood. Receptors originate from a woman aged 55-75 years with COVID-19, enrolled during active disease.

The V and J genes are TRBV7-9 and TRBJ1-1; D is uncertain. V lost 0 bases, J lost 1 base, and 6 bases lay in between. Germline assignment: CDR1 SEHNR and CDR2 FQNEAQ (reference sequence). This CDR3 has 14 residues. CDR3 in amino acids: CASSLAGRNTEAFF. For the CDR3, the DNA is TGTGCCAGCAGCTTAGCGGGGAGGAACACTGAAGCTTTCTTT.

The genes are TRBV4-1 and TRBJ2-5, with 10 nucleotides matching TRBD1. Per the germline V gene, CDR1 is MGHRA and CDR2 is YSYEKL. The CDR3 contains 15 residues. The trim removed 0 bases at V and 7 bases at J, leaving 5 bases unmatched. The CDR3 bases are TGCGCCAGCAGCCAAGAGGGACAGGGGCGAACGACCCAGTACTTC. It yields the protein CASSQEGQGRTTQYF.

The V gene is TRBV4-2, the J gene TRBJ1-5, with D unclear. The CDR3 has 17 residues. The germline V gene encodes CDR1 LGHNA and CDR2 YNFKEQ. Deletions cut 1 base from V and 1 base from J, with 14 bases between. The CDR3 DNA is TGTGCCAGCAGCCAAGGCCCGAGCCGTTCCAGCAATCAGCCCCAGCATTTT. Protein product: CASSQGPSRSSNQPQHF.

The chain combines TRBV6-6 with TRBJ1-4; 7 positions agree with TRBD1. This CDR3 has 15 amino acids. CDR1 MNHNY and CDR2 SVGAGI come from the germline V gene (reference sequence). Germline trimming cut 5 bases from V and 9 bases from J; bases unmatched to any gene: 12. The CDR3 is CASSPLLRQGQKLFF. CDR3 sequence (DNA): TGTGCCAGCAGTCCCCTCCTACGACAGGGTCAAAAACTGTTTTTT.

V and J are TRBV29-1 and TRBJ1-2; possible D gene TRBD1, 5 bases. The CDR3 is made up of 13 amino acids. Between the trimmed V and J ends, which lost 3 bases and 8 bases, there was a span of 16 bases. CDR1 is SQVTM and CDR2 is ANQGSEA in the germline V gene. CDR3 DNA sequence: TGCAGCGTTGATTGGGGCGCCCGTCGCGGCTACACCTTC. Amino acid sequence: CSVDWGARRGYTF. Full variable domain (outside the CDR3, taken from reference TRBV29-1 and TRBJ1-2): SAVISQKPSRDICQRGTSLTIQCQVDSQVTMMFWYRQQPGQSLTLIATANQGSEATYESGFVIDKFPISRPNLTFSTLTVSNMSPEDSSIYLCSVDWGARRGYTFGSGTRLTVV.

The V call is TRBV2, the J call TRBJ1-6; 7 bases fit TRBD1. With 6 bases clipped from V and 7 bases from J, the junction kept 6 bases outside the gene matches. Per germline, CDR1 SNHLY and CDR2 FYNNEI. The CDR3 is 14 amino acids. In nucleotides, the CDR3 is TGTGCCAGCAGGGGGGACAGCCAAAATTCACCCCTCCACTTT. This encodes CASRGDSQNSPLHF.

This chain's CDR3 is CASSPRLAGGYTRYNEQFF. CDR3 DNA sequence: TGTGCCAGCAGTCCCCGACTAGCGGGGGGCTACACCCGCTACAATGAGCAGTTCTTC. V usage is TRBV6-6 and J usage is TRBJ2-1, with 13 nucleotides matching TRBD2. This CDR3 is built from 19 residues. Unmatched junction bases numbered 13, after V lost 5 bases and J lost 3 bases. Per germline, CDR1 MNHNY and CDR2 SVGAGI (reference sequence).

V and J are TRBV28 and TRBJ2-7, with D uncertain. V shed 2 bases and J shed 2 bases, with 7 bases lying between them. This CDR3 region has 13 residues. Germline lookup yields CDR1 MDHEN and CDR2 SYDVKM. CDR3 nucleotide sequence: TGTGCCAGCAGTTTAACACCGACCTACGAGCAGTACTTC. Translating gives CASSLTPTYEQYF.

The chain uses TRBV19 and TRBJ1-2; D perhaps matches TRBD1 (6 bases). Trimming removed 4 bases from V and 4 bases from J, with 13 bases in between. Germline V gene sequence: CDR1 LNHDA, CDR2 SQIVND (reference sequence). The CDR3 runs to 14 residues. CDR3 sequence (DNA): TGTGCCAGTAGTACCAACGACAGGAGCTATGGCTACACCTTC. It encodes CASSTNDRSYGYTF. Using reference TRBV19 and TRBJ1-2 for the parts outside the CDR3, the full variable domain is DGGITQSPKYLFRKEGQNVTLSCEQNLNHDAMYWYRQDPGQGLRLIYYSQIVNDFQKGDIAEGYSVSREKKESFPLTVTSAQKNPTAFYLCASSTNDRSYGYTFGSGTRLTVV.

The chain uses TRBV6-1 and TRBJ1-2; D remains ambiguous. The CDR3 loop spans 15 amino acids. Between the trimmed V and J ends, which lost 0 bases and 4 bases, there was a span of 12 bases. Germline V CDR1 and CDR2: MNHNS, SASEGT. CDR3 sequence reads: CASSEASGGPYGYTF. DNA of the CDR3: TGTGCCAGCAGTGAAGCCTCGGGAGGACCCTATGGCTACACCTTC.

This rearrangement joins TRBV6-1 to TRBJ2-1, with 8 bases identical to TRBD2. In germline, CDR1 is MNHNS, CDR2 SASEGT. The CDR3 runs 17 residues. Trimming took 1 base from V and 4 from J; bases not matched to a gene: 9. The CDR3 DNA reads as TGTGCCAGCAGTGAAGAAGGAGCGGGGGAGTTTTACAATGAGCAGTTCTTC. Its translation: CASSEEGAGEFYNEQFF.

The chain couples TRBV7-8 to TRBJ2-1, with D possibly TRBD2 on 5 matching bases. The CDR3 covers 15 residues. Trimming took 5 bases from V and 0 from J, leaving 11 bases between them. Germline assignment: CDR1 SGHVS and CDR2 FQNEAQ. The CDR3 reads CASSPDLNSYNEQFF. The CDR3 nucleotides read TGTGCCAGCAGCCCGGACTTAAACTCCTACAATGAGCAGTTCTTC.

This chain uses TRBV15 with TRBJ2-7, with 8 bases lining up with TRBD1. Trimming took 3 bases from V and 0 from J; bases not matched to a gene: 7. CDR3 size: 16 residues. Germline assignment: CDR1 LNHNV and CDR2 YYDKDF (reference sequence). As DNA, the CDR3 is TGTGCCACCAGCAGGAACCCAGGGGGCGCCTCCTACGAGCAGTACTTC. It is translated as CATSRNPGGASYEQYF.

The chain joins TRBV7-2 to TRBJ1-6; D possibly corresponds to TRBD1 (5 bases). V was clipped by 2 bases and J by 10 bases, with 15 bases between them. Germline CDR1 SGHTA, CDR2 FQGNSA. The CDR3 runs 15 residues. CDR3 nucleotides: TGTGCCAGCAGCTTACCTCGGGGGGGTAAGTCACCCCTCCACTTT. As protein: CASSLPRGGKSPLHF.

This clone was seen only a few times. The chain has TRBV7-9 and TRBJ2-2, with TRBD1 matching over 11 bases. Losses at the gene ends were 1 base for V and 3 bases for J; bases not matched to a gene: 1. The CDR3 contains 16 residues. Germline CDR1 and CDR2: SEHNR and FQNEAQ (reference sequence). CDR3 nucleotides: TGTGCCAGCAGCTTAGGGACAGGGGGCCACACCGGGGAGCTGTTTTTT. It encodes CASSLGTGGHTGELFF.

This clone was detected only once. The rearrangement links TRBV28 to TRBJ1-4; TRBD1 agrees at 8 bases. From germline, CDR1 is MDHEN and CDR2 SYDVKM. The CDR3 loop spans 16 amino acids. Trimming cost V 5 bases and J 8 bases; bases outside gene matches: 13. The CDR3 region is CASSPGQGFNGEKLFF. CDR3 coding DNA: TGTGCCAGCAGTCCCGGACAGGGCTTCAATGGAGAAAAACTGTTTTTT.

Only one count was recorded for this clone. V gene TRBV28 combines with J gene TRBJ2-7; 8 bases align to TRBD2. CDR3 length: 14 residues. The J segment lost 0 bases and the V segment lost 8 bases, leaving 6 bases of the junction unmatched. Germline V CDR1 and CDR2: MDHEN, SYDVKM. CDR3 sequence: CASEKRGSSYEQYF. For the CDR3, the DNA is TGTGCCAGCGAAAAGCGGGGGTCCTCCTACGAGCAGTACTTC.

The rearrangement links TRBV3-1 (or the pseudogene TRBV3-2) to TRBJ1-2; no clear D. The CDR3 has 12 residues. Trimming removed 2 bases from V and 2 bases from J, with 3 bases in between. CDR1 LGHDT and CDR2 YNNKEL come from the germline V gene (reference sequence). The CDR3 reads CASSQPNYGYTF. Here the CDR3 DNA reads TGTGCCAGCAGCCAACCGAACTATGGCTACACCTTC.

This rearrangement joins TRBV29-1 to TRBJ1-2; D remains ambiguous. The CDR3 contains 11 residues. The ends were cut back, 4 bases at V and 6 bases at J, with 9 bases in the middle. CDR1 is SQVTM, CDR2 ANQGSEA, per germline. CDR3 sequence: CSVVLSDGYTF. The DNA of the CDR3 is TGCAGCGTTGTGCTCTCGGATGGCTACACCTTC. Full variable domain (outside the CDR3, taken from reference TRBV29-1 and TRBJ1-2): SAVISQKPSRDICQRGTSLTIQCQVDSQVTMMFWYRQQPGQSLTLIATANQGSEATYESGFVIDKFPISRPNLTFSTLTVSNMSPEDSSIYLCSVVLSDGYTFGSGTRLTVV.

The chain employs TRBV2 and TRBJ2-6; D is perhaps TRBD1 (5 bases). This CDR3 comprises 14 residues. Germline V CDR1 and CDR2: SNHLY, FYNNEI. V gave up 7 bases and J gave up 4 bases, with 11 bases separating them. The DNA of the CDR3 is TGTGCCAGCACCCGAAAGGGGGGGGCCAACGTCCTGACTTTC. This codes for CASTRKGGANVLTF.